The next 27 T cell receptor beta chains were all read from a single sample in a study of regulatory T cells. Study-wide points: Regulatory T cells from CD3G-deficient patients were less diverse than autologous conventional CD4+ cells and control regulatory cells.

No antigen has been assigned to these receptors. The PCR used 52 TRBV and 13 TRBJ primers. Produced via immunoSEQ multiplex PCR; TCRdb's table is partial and in-frame only. The sample has about 3,400 clones; around 96% are singletons. Sequenced: CD4+ Tregs sorted from blood. These receptors were collected from a person aged 18-35 years with CD3G deficiency.

The J gene is TRBJ2-3, the V gene TRBV7-8; 9 nucleotides line up with TRBD1. CDR1 and CDR2 (germline): SGHVS, FQNEAQ. V dropped 6 bases and J dropped 4; count of bases not matched to a gene: 8. CDR3 length equals 15 residues. CDR3 sequence: CASRRTGVAADTQYF. The CDR3 nucleotides read TGTGCCAGCAGGCGGACAGGGGTAGCGGCAGATACGCAGTATTTT.

This clone has a handful of counts. One junction end does not reproduce the germline sequence, and a read error may be involved. V is TRBV13 and J is TRBJ2-7; 9 bases are shared with TRBD1. Germline V lookup: CDR1 PRHDT, CDR2 FYEKMQ (reference sequence). The CDR3 loop spans 12 amino acids. The CDR3 nucleotides read TGTGCCAGCAGTCCACACAGGGGGCCCGAGAACTTC. Protein product: CASSPHRGPENF.

The chain couples TRBV28 to TRBJ2-7; 7 nucleotides align to TRBD1. V was pared by 5 bases and J by 0 bases, with 7 bases of the junction left unmatched. The germline CDR1 and CDR2 sequences are MDHEN and SYDVKM. The CDR3 is 15 amino acids. The CDR3 loop is CASSPGGESSYEQYF. The CDR3 DNA sequence: TGTGCCAGCAGTCCAGGGGGTGAGAGCTCCTACGAGCAGTACTTC.

This clone was counted a single time. The chain has TRBV6-1 and TRBJ2-3; 8 bases align to TRBD2. The CDR3 totals 16 residues. With 2 bases clipped from V and 2 bases from J, the junction kept 6 bases outside the gene matches. Germline V gene lookup returns CDR1 MNHNS and CDR2 SASEGT. In DNA form, the CDR3 reads TGTGCCAGCAGTGAACCAATAGCGGGACCCACAGATACGCAGTATTTT. Translating it yields CASSEPIAGPTDTQYF.

The rearrangement uses TRBV6-1 and TRBJ2-7; tentatively, D is TRBD1 or TRBD2 (5 bases each). CDR3 length: 14 residues. CDR1 is MNHNS, CDR2 SASEGT, per germline. The V end lost 4 bases, the J end lost 3 bases, and 13 bases lay between the germline ends. This CDR3 reads CASSVWDGDYEQYF. The CDR3 DNA is TGTGCCAGCAGTGTCTGGGACGGAGACTACGAGCAGTACTTC.

This chain joins TRBV4-1 and TRBJ2-7; 7 positions match TRBD1. The CDR3 has 14 amino acids. Germline CDR1 is MGHRA and CDR2 is YSYEKL. The junction had 8 bases not matched to a gene; V was cut back by 4 bases and J by 5 bases. For the CDR3, the DNA is TGCGCCAGCAGCCGAGCTGACAGGGCCCACGAGCAGTACTTC. This codes for CASSRADRAHEQYF.

The chain is built from TRBV5-1 and TRBJ2-3; TRBD1 is a possible D gene (6 bases). The CDR3 contains 15 residues. Trimming left V 7 bases short and J 3 bases short, with 18 bases between. CDR1 SGHRS and CDR2 YFSETQ come from the germline V gene. The CDR3 nucleotides read TGCGCCAGCTCCCCGAGGGTAGGGGGAACAGATACGCAGTATTTT. It specifies CASSPRVGGTDTQYF.

A single count supports this clone. The CDR3 DNA reads TGTGCCACCAGCGGATCTAAGACAGGGGGATATTATGGCTCCTACGAGCAGTACTTC. Translation gives CATSGSKTGGYYGSYEQYF. The rearrangement links TRBV15 to TRBJ2-7; 9 bases line up with TRBD1. The V segment lost 5 bases and the J segment 0 bases; nucleotides outside the gene matches: 17. The CDR3 covers 19 residues. CDR1 and CDR2 from the germline V gene are LNHNV and YYDKDF (reference sequence).

The chain combines TRBV28 with TRBJ1-2, with D hard to call. Germline values: CDR1 MDHEN, CDR2 SYDVKM. V was shortened by 6 bases and J by 4 bases, with 9 bases between the two germline ends. The CDR3 consists of 12 residues. The CDR3 loop reads CASSLSSYGYTF. The CDR3 DNA reads TGTGCCAGCAGCCTGAGTAGCTATGGCTACACCTTC.

The rearrangement uses TRBV5-1 and TRBJ1-1; 10 bases are shared with TRBD1. V was clipped by 6 bases and J by 9 bases; unmatched bases: 8. Germline V gives CDR1 SGHRS, CDR2 YFSETQ. This CDR3 is built from 13 residues. The CDR3 sequence is CASNQGQGGKAFF. Written as DNA, the CDR3 is TGCGCCAGCAACCAAGGACAGGGGGGAAAAGCTTTCTTT.

This chain joins TRBV28 and TRBJ2-1, with D maybe TRBD2 (6 bases). The germline V gene has CDR1 MDHEN and CDR2 SYDVKM. The CDR3 is 16 residues long. V was cut by 7 bases and J by 6 bases, with 22 bases left in between. DNA for the CDR3: TGTGCCAGCATGGATGCGGGCCTAGCGAACATCAATGAGCAGTTCTTC. This encodes CASMDAGLANINEQFF.

This chain uses TRBV4-3 with TRBJ1-6; no clear D gene. This CDR3 region has 18 residues. With 1 base removed from V and 0 bases from J, the gap between germline ends came to 13 bases. CDR1 is LGHNA and CDR2 is YSLEER in the germline V gene. The CDR3 reads CASSQGQYSGSYNSPLHF. Written as DNA, the CDR3 is TGCGCCAGCAGCCAAGGACAATACAGCGGCTCCTATAATTCACCCCTCCACTTT.

The rearrangement uses TRBV5-1 and TRBJ1-6; D is possibly TRBD1 (6 bases). CDR1 is SGHRS and CDR2 is YFSETQ in the germline V gene. The CDR3 extends over 14 amino acids. V was trimmed by 4 bases and J by 7 bases, leaving 12 bases between them. The CDR3 reads CASSQGSQNSPLHF. The DNA for the CDR3 is TGCGCCAGCAGCCAGGGGTCTCAGAATTCACCCCTCCACTTT. The entire variable domain, with the rest obtained from reference TRBV5-1 and TRBJ1-6, is as follows: KAGVTQTPRYLIKTRGQQVTLSCSPISGHRSVSWYQQTPGQGLQFLFEYFSETQRNKGNFPGRFSGRQFSNSRSEMNVSTLELGDSALYLCASSQGSQNSPLHFGNGTRLTVT.

The table lists this clone with a count of one. The chain combines TRBV6-1 with TRBJ1-5; maybe TRBD1 (5 bases). V was clipped by 7 bases and J by 3 bases, with 13 bases between them. This CDR3 has 14 residues. Per the germline V gene, CDR1 is MNHNS and CDR2 is SASEGT. The CDR3 here is CASNQGSTNQPQHF. The CDR3 coding sequence is TGTGCCAGCAACCAGGGAAGTACCAATCAGCCCCAGCATTTT.

The chain combines TRBV28 with TRBJ2-7; 7 bases are a match to TRBD1. The CDR3 contains 13 residues. The V and J ends lost 1 base and 6 bases, in that order; junction bases with no gene match: 3. Germline V gives CDR1 MDHEN, CDR2 SYDVKM. DNA of the CDR3: TGTGCCAGCAGTTTATACGACAGGGCCGAGCAGTACTTC. The encoded protein is CASSLYDRAEQYF.

This chain joins TRBV6-1 and TRBJ1-5, with D hard to call. This CDR3 spans 15 amino acids. Germline CDR1 and CDR2: MNHNS and SASEGT. The V end was cut by 3 bases, the J end by 7 bases, with 16 bases between. CDR3 DNA sequence: TGTGCCAGCAGTGATGCCTCCCTTGCAATCCAGCCCCAGCATTTT. Translation gives CASSDASLAIQPQHF.

The chain is built from TRBV29-1 and TRBJ1-3, with D maybe TRBD1 (5 bases). This CDR3 is 14 amino acids long. Germline V gene data show CDR1 as SQVTM and CDR2 as ANQGSEA. V was trimmed by 6 bases and J by 0 bases, leaving 12 bases between them. The CDR3 spells CSVAPGASGNTIYF. DNA of the CDR3: TGCAGCGTAGCCCCCGGGGCCTCTGGAAACACCATATATTTT.

This chain links TRBV5-1 with TRBJ2-1, with 11 positions matching TRBD2. The germline V gene encodes CDR1 SGHRS and CDR2 YFSETQ. The CDR3 has 14 residues. Losses at the gene ends were 2 bases for V and 10 bases for J; bases not matched to a gene: 5. The CDR3 coding sequence is TGCGCCAGCAGCTTAGTCCTAGCGGGAGGCGAGCAGTTCTTC. Amino acid sequence: CASSLVLAGGEQFF.

The V call is TRBV12-1, the J call TRBJ1-5. TRBV12-1 is annotated as a pseudogene. The length of the CDR3 is 13 residues. For the CDR3, the DNA is TGTGCCAGCAGCTCTCGAGGAAGTCAGCCCCAGCATTTT. This gives the protein CASSSRGSQPQHF.

This sequence joins TRBV4-2 and TRBJ2-1, with D hard to call. V was shortened by 0 bases and J by 0 bases, with 9 bases between the two germline ends. CDR3 length: 16 amino acids. The germline CDR1 and CDR2 sequences are LGHNA and YNFKEQ. The CDR3 region has the DNA TGTGCCAGCAGCCAAGATGGCGGAAGCTCCTACAATGAGCAGTTCTTC. It translates to CASSQDGGSSYNEQFF.

The chain carries TRBV28 and TRBJ1-2, with 9 bases lining up with TRBD1. V was clipped by 6 bases and J by 6 bases; unmatched bases: 11. The germline V gene encodes CDR1 MDHEN and CDR2 SYDVKM. This CDR3 comprises 15 residues. In DNA form, the CDR3 reads TGTGCCAGCAGCACCGGGACAGGGATCTTCAATGGCTACACCTTC. Residues: CASSTGTGIFNGYTF.

The chain links TRBV28 to TRBJ1-2; TRBD1 matches 12 bases. The germline CDR1 and CDR2 sequences are MDHEN and SYDVKM. Trimming took 5 bases from V and 2 from J; bases not matched to a gene: 9. There are 17 residues in the CDR3. CDR3 nucleotide sequence: TGTGCCAGCAGTCCGGGGACAGGGGGCCGCTTAAACTATGGCTACACCTTC. Its protein product is CASSPGTGGRLNYGYTF.

The rearrangement joins TRBV5-1 to TRBJ2-3, with TRBD2 as a possible D gene (6 bases). The CDR3 has 15 amino acids. Trimming cost V 4 bases and J 2 bases, with 14 bases left between them. Looked up from germline, CDR1 is SGHRS and CDR2 is YFSETQ. CDR3 bases: TGCGCCAGCAGCCCGGGCCGGGGGATCACAGATACGCAGTATTTT. It encodes CASSPGRGITDTQYF. Supplemented by reference TRBV5-1 and TRBJ2-3, the full variable domain reads KAGVTQTPRYLIKTRGQQVTLSCSPISGHRSVSWYQQTPGQGLQFLFEYFSETQRNKGNFPGRFSGRQFSNSRSEMNVSTLELGDSALYLCASSPGRGITDTQYFGPGTRLTVL.

The CDR3, as DNA: TGTGCCAGCAGAGAGGGCCGGCAGGGGAACTATGGCTACACCTTC. Protein sequence: CASREGRQGNYGYTF. V usage is TRBV28 and J usage is TRBJ1-2; perhaps TRBD1 as D (6 bases). This CDR3 spans 15 amino acids. The V and J ends lost 6 bases and 2 bases respectively, with 16 bases between them. Germline V gene data show CDR1 as MDHEN and CDR2 as SYDVKM.

The genes are TRBV6-1 and TRBJ2-7; perhaps D is TRBD1 or TRBD2 (5 bases each). The CDR3 is 14 residues long. V lost 8 bases and J 2 bases, leaving 16 bases between the germline ends. Per the germline V gene, CDR1 is MNHNS and CDR2 is SASEGT. The CDR3 sequence is CASGRDAGAYEQYF. CDR3 bases: TGTGCCAGCGGCCGGGACGCCGGGGCCTACGAGCAGTACTTC.

This rearrangement joins TRBV5-1 to TRBJ2-2; TRBD2 might be the D (6 bases). CDR1 SGHRS and CDR2 YFSETQ come from the germline V gene. The CDR3 is made up of 15 amino acids. Trimming removed 2 bases at V and 6 bases at J, with 14 bases between. The CDR3 nucleotides are TGCGCCAGCAGCTTACCGGGAGATCGCTCCGGGGAGCTGTTTTTT. Its translation: CASSLPGDRSGELFF.

Comment on this clone: The junction and the germline gene differ at one end; a read error may be behind it. The V call is TRBV6-1, the J call TRBJ2-3; 7 bases are a match to TRBD1. CDR1 is MNHNS, CDR2 SASEGT, per germline. CDR3 length equals 16 residues. The CDR3 DNA reads TGTGCCAGCAGCGAAGCGACAGGGCAGAGCACAGATACGCAGTATTTT. It translates to CASSEATGQSTDTQYF.